Given below is one T cell receptor beta chain in context. The antigen is unknown. The CDR3 is 17 residues long. CDR1 is SGHRS, CDR2 YFSETQ, per germline. The ends lost 2 bases at V and 1 base at J; junction bases unmatched: 5. Repertoires were generated with immunoSEQ multiplex PCR, while TCRdb's copy carries only in-frame clones and drops some. The sample consists of millions of clones, around 96% of them appearing once. The record originates from a study of shared clonotypes between healthy human individuals. Study-level results: Deeper or shallower sequencing was expected to change how clonotypes are shared among donors.

Terminally differentiated effector memory CD45RA+ cells were left out of the naive CD8 fraction, which was CD45RO-negative and positively selected for CCR7. Among the donors, all were Caucasian adults who lived in Nashville, Tennessee. The chain combines TRBV5-1 with TRBJ2-5, with 13 bases aligning to TRBD2. The TCR sequence derives from a man younger than 35 in good health. The specimen was naive CD8+ T cells sorted from blood. CDR3: CASSLFGTSGTQETQYF. For the CDR3, the DNA is TGCGCCAGCAGCTTATTCGGGACTAGCGGGACCCAAGAGACCCAGTACTTC. Filled out from reference TRBV5-1 and TRBJ2-5, the complete variable domain reads KAGVTQTPRYLIKTRGQQVTLSCSPISGHRSVSWYQQTPGQGLQFLFEYFSETQRNKGNFPGRFSGRQFSNSRSEMNVSTLELGDSALYLCASSLFGTSGTQETQYFGPGTRLLVL.